Presented here are 11 T cell receptor beta chains from one specimen sequenced in a study of human T cells and chemical hapten exposure. Indicated time point: healthy volunteer bleed at 6 weeks. The template was total RNA from unfractionated whole blood. One entry per CDR3 protein results from TCRdb running MiXCR on the RACE reads. The data show 50,000 to 70,000 distinct CDR3 sequences, around 6.1% seen once. Material: whole blood. The receptors stem from a female donor in good health. Some clones in this sample may be carry-over from other donors' samples.

The V call is TRBV6-5, the J call TRBJ2-7; D is undetermined. Trimming left V 0 bases short and J 3 bases short, with 6 bases between. There are 13 residues in the CDR3. Germline CDR1 is MNHEY and CDR2 is SVGAGI. The CDR3, as DNA: TGTGCCAGCAGTTACTCAAGATTCTACGAGCAGTACTTC. Its protein is CASSYSRFYEQYF.

By share, this clonotype ranks as medium-sized. CDR3 loop: CASSRGGYNSPLHF. The CDR3 bases are TGTGCCAGTTCTAGGGGCGGATATAATTCACCCCTCCACTTT. The rearrangement uses TRBV13 and TRBJ1-6; D might be TRBD1 (5 bases). The germline V and J ends were trimmed by 9 bases and 4 bases, with 13 bases remaining between them. Germline-derived CDR1 and CDR2 are PRHDT and FYEKMQ (reference sequence). The CDR3 loop spans 14 amino acids. Using reference TRBV13 and TRBJ1-6 for the parts outside the CDR3, the full variable domain is AAGVIQSPRHLIKEKRETATLKCYPIPRHDTVYWYQQGPGQDPQFLISFYEKMQSDKGSIPDRFSAQQFSDYHSELNMSSLELGDSALYFCASSRGGYNSPLHFGNGTRLTVT.

The table lists this clonotype with many counts. The genes are TRBV29-1 and TRBJ2-5; D is perhaps TRBD1 (5 bases). This CDR3 is built from 12 residues. The germline V gene has CDR1 SQVTM and CDR2 ANQGSEA. The V gene lost 7 bases and the J gene lost 5 bases, with 14 bases spanning the gap. The CDR3 bases are TGCAGCGCCGAGCCCCAGGGCGAGACCCAGTACTTC. This translates into CSAEPQGETQYF.

In its sample, this clonotype was seen a few times. The rearrangement joins TRBV11-2 to TRBJ1-2, with D hard to call. The CDR3 totals 12 residues. Germline loops: CDR1 SGHAT, CDR2 FQNNGV. The ends were cut back, 0 bases at V and 7 bases at J, with 6 bases in the middle. CDR3 sequence reads: CASSLDSSGYTF. Written as DNA, the CDR3 is TGTGCCAGCAGCTTAGATAGTAGTGGCTACACCTTC. Drawing the rest from reference TRBV11-2 and TRBJ1-2, the complete variable domain is EAGVAQSPRYKIIEKRQSVAFWCNPISGHATLYWYQQILGQGPKLLIQFQNNGVVDDSQLPKDRFSAERLKGVDSTLKIQPAKLEDSAVYLCASSLDSSGYTFGSGTRLTVV.

This clonotype was detected many times. In DNA, the CDR3 is TGCAGCGGACTAGCGGGAGAGTACAATGAGCAGTTCTTC. Its protein is CSGLAGEYNEQFF. The chain has TRBV29-1 and TRBJ2-1, with 12 bases identical to TRBD2. In germline, CDR1 is SQVTM, CDR2 ANQGSEA. The CDR3 runs to 13 residues. The trim removed 7 bases at V and 4 bases at J, leaving 2 bases unmatched.

This clonotype turned up a few times. V gene TRBV28 combines with J gene TRBJ1-1; D is undetermined. V was clipped by 8 bases and J by 2 bases, with 6 bases between them. This CDR3 has 11 amino acids. In germline, CDR1 is MDHEN, CDR2 SYDVKM. The chain's CDR3 is CASRTNTEAFF. CDR3 in DNA: TGTGCCAGCCGAACCAACACTGAAGCTTTCTTT.

This clonotype appeared many times. The chain is built from TRBV5-4 and TRBJ2-2; D is uncertain. This CDR3 is 18 amino acids long. Per germline, CDR1 SGHNT and CDR2 YYREEE (reference sequence). Trimming stripped 0 bases from V and 2 bases from J, with 17 bases between. CDR3 loop: CASSLASGRVRNTGELFF. Written as DNA, the CDR3 is TGTGCCAGCAGCTTGGCCTCAGGTCGCGTTCGCAACACCGGGGAGCTGTTTTTT.

This clonotype was observed many times. The chain uses TRBV9 and TRBJ2-7; D might be TRBD1 (6 bases). V dropped 4 bases and J dropped 6 bases, with 17 bases sitting between them. Germline V gives CDR1 SGDLS, CDR2 YYNGEE. The CDR3 has 14 residues. CDR3 nucleotide sequence: TGTGCCAGCAGCCCCCGGCAGGGGCTCGGCGAGCAGTACTTC. Translating it yields CASSPRQGLGEQYF.

In this sample, this clonotype turned up a few times. The rearrangement links TRBV7-9 to TRBJ2-7; 8 bases fit TRBD2. The V gene end was trimmed by 5 bases and the J gene end by 4 bases; junction bases not matched to a gene: 13. This CDR3 spans 16 amino acids. CDR1 is SEHNR, CDR2 FQNEAQ, per germline (reference sequence). The CDR3 DNA reads as TGTGCCAGCAGCCAGGCCGAGGGGACTAGACCTTACGAGCAGTACTTC. The encoded protein is CASSQAEGTRPYEQYF.

On this clonotype itself: This CDR3 is missing its conserved last phenylalanine or tryptophan, likely due to a read error. The V gene is TRBV12-3 or TRBV12-4, the J gene TRBJ2-7, with 11 bases that match TRBD2. This CDR3 has 17 residues. V was clipped by 3 bases and J by 1 base; unmatched bases: 8. CDR3 DNA: TGTGCCAGCAGTTTGTTAGCGGGAGGGTCCACTTCCTACGAGCAGTACTTA. Amino acids: CASSLLAGGSTSYEQYL.

This sequence joins TRBV28 and TRBJ2-3; D possibly corresponds to TRBD2 (6 bases). Germline V gene lookup returns CDR1 MDHEN and CDR2 SYDVKM. The V gene lost 5 bases and the J gene lost 3 bases, with 18 bases spanning the gap. The CDR3 is 16 residues long. CDR3 DNA sequence: TGTGCCAGCAGTCTAGGCGGGACTGGGGAGACAGATACGCAGTATTTT. Its translation is CASSLGGTGETDTQYF.